This T cell receptor beta chain was identified in a study of blood T cell repertoires in COVID-19. For the study at large: The United States, Italy and Spain were the sources of the acute and convalescent COVID-19 samples.

The repertoire was sequenced with immunoSEQ multiplex PCR; TCRdb's copy has only in-frame clones and lacks some. The data contain hundreds of thousands of clones, 85% to 90% of them singletons. Germline V gives CDR1 SEHNR, CDR2 FQNEAQ (reference sequence). The V end was cut by 5 bases, the J end by 3 bases, with 5 bases between. The CDR3 totals 11 residues. V gene TRBV7-9 combines with J gene TRBJ2-7; D not certain. Source material: PBMCs or T cells enriched from blood (not recorded which). This receptor was taken from a man between 25 and 39 years old who had recovered from COVID-19. The CDR3 region is CASSPIYEQYF. CDR3 in DNA: TGTGCCAGCAGCCCTATCTACGAGCAGTACTTC.